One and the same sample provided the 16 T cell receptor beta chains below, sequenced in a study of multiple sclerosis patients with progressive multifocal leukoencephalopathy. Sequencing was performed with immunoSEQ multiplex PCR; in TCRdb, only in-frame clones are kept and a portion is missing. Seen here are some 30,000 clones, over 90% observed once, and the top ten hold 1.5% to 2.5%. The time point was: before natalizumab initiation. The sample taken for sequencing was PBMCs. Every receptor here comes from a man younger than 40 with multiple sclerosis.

The CDR3 bases are TGTGCCAGCAGCTTACGAGAGACCCAGTACTTC. Translating it yields CASSLRETQYF. The V call is TRBV5-6, the J call TRBJ2-5; D gene unclear. Trimming took 2 bases from V and 4 from J, leaving 3 bases between them. The germline V gene encodes CDR1 SGHDT and CDR2 YYEEEE. This CDR3 has 11 amino acids.

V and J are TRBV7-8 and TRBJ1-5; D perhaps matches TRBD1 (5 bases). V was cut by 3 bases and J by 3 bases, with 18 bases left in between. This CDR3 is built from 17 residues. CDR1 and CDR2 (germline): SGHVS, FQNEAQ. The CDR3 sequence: CASSLVLGLQDNQPQHF. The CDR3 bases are TGTGCCAGCAGCTTGGTTCTCGGTCTACAGGACAATCAGCCCCAGCATTTT.

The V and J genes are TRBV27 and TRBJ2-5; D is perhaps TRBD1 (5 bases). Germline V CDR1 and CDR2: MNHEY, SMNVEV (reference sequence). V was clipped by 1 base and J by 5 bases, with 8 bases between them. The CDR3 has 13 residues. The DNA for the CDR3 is TGTGCCAGCAGTTTATTTTCAGGGGAGACCCAGTACTTC. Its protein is CASSLFSGETQYF.

The CDR3 DNA sequence: TGTGCCAGCAGCCCAGTGGGACTAGCGGGACTTAGCACAGATACGCAGTATTTT. It specifies CASSPVGLAGLSTDTQYF. The J gene is TRBJ2-3, the V gene TRBV11-2; 13 bases match TRBD2. From germline, CDR1 is SGHAT and CDR2 FQNNGV. J gave up 0 bases and V 5 bases, and 8 bases lay outside the gene matches. The CDR3 runs 18 residues.

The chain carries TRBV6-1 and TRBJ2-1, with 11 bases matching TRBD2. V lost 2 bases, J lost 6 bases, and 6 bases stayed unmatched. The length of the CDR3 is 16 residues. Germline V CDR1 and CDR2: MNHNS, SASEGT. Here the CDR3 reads CASSETSGSMGNEQFF. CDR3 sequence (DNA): TGTGCCAGCAGTGAAACTAGCGGGAGTATGGGCAATGAGCAGTTCTTC.

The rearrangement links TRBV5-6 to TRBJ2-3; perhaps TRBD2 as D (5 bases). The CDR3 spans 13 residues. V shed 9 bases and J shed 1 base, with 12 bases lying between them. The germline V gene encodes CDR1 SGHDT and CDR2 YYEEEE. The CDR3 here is CATRRWGTDTQYF. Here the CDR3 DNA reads TGTGCCACCCGGAGGTGGGGCACAGATACGCAGTATTTT.

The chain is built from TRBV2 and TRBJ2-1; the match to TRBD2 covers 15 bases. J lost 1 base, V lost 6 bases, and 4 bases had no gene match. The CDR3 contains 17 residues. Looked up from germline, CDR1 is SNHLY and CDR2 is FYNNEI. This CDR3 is CASRGTSGRWSYNEQFF. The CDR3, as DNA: TGTGCCAGCAGGGGGACTAGCGGGAGGTGGTCCTACAATGAGCAGTTCTTC.

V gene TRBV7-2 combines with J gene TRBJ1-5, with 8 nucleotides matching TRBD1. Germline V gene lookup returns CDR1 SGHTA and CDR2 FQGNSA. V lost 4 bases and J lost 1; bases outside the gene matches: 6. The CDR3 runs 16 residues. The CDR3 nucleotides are TGTGCCAGCAGCTCTCCACAGGGGGGAAGCAATCAGCCCCAGCATTTT. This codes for CASSSPQGGSNQPQHF. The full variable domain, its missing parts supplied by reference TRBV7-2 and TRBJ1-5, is GAGVSQSPSNKVTEKGKDVELRCDPISGHTALYWYRQSLGQGLEFLIYFQGNSAPDKSGLPSDRFSAERTGGSVSTLTIQRTQQEDSAVYLCASSSPQGGSNQPQHFGDGTRLSIL.

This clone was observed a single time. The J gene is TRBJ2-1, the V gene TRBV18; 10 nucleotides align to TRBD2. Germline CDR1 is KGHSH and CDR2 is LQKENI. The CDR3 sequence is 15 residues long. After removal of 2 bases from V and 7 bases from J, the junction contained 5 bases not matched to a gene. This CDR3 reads CASSPRLAGGNEQFF. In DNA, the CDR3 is TGTGCCAGCTCACCAAGGTTAGCGGGAGGTAATGAGCAGTTCTTC.

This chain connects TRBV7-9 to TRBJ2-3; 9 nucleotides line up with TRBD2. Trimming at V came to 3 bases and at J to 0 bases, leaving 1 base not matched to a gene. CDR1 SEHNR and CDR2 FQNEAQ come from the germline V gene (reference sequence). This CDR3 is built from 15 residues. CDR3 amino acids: CASSLSGRSTDTQYF. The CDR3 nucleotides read TGTGCCAGCAGCTTGAGCGGGAGGAGCACAGATACGCAGTATTTT.

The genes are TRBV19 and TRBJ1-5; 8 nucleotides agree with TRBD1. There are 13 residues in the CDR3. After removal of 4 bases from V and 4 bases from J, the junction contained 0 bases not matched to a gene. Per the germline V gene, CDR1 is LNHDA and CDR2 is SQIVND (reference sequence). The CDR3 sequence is CASSNRGNQPQHF. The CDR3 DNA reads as TGTGCCAGTAGTAACAGGGGGAATCAGCCCCAGCATTTT.

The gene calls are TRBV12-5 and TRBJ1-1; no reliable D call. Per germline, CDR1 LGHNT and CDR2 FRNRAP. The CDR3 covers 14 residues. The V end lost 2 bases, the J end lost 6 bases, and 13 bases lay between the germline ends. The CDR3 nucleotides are TGTGCTAGTGGTTTGTACGGCCTCGGCCCTGAAGCTTTCTTT. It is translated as CASGLYGLGPEAFF.

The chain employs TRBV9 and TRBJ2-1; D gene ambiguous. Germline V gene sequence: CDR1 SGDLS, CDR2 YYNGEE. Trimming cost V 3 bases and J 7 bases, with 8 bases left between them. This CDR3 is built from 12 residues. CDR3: CASSDLLNEQFF. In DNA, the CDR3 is TGTGCCAGCAGCGACCTTCTAAATGAGCAGTTCTTC.

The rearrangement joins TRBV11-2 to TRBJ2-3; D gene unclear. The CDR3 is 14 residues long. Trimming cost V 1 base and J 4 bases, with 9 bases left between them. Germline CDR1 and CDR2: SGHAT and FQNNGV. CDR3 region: CASSLASVADTQYF. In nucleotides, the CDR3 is TGTGCCAGCAGCTTAGCGTCGGTGGCAGATACGCAGTATTTT.

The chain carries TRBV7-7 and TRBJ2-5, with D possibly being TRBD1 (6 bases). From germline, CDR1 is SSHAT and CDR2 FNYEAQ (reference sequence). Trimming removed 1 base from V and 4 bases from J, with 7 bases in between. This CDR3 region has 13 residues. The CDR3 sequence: CASSLDRAETQYF. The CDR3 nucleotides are TGTGCCAGCAGCTTAGACAGGGCAGAGACCCAGTACTTC.

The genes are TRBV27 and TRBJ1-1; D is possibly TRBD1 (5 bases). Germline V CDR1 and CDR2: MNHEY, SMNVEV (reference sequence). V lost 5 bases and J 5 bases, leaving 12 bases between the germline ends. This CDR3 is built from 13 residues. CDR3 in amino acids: CASSPNKGTEAFF. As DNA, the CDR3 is TGTGCCAGCAGTCCAAATAAGGGGACTGAAGCTTTCTTT.